What follows are 21 T cell receptor beta chains derived from one specimen sequenced in a study of T cells in Graves' hyperthyroidism and ophthalmopathy. Amplification targeted TCR beta CDR3 regions from RNA transcripts. TCR CDR3 underwent first-round RT-PCR with the HTBI primer set. MiXCR was run by TCRdb on the multiplex PCR reads, yielding one entry per CDR3 protein. The sample holds about 400,000 distinct CDR3 sequences, under 15% seen once. Sequenced material: blood. These TCRs come from a woman in her twenties or thirties with Graves' hyperthyroidism.

The chain combines TRBV5-1 with TRBJ2-1; TRBD1 matches at 9 bases. The trim removed 1 base at V and 3 bases at J, leaving 2 bases unmatched. This CDR3 has 15 residues. Germline CDR1 is SGHRS and CDR2 is YFSETQ. In nucleotides, the CDR3 is TGCGCCAGCAGCTTGACGACAGGGGGCTACAATGAGCAGTTCTTC. Translation gives CASSLTTGGYNEQFF.

To note about this clonotype: A much larger clone lies a single base off, so this may be a read error. V gene TRBV6-2 or TRBV6-3 combines with J gene TRBJ2-1, with D perhaps given as TRBD1 or TRBD2 (5 bases each). The CDR3 is 14 amino acids. Germline V lookup: CDR1 MNHEY, CDR2 SVGEGT. The CDR3 region has the DNA TGTGCCAGCGGCCCCTGGGGGAGTTCCCATGAGCGGTTCTTC. Its translation is CASGPWGSSHERFF.

This clonotype was recorded at least ten times. V is TRBV29-1 and J is TRBJ2-1; D gene unclear. The V end was cut by 7 bases, the J end by 2 bases, with 18 bases between. CDR3 size: 15 residues. In germline, CDR1 is SQVTM, CDR2 ANQGSEA. This CDR3 reads CSARGVAETYNEQFF. The CDR3 DNA reads as TGCAGCGCTCGAGGTGTGGCTGAGACCTACAATGAGCAGTTCTTC.

This clonotype was seen just once. This chain joins TRBV7-9 and TRBJ2-5; a weak D match, TRBD2 (5 bases). CDR3 length: 12 amino acids. The germline gives CDR1 SEHNR, CDR2 FQNEAQ (reference sequence). Trimming removed 6 bases from V and 10 bases from J, with 15 bases in between. CDR3 coding DNA: TGTGCCAGCAGTCGCGACGGGATTGGCCAGTACTTC. Its protein product is CASSRDGIGQYF.

This sequence joins TRBV9 and TRBJ2-3, with TRBD1 matching 12 bases. The V segment lost 4 bases and the J segment 6 bases; nucleotides outside the gene matches: 9. Germline loops: CDR1 SGDLS, CDR2 YYNGEE. CDR3 length: 16 residues. CDR3 protein: CASSTTGTGGGDTQYF. The CDR3 bases are TGTGCCAGCAGCACCACCGGGACAGGGGGCGGGGATACGCAGTATTTT.

The table lists this clonotype with a few counts. The rearrangement joins TRBV27 to TRBJ2-3, with D uncertain. The CDR3 sequence is 18 residues long. Between the trimmed V and J ends, which lost 1 base and 4 bases, there was a span of 21 bases. Germline V CDR1 and CDR2: MNHEY, SMNVEV (reference sequence). Here the CDR3 reads CASSLFASSRPLADTQYF. CDR3 coding DNA: TGTGCCAGCAGTTTATTTGCGTCGAGCCGCCCCCTCGCAGATACGCAGTATTTT.

V gene TRBV3-1 combines with J gene TRBJ2-7; TRBD1 agrees at 8 bases. Germline V gene data show CDR1 as LGHDT and CDR2 as YNNKEL (reference sequence). V shed 5 bases and J 4 bases; nucleotides not matched to a gene: 10. There are 15 residues in the CDR3. CDR3 bases: TGTGCCAGCAGCGTCGAGAGGACAGGGCCTTACGAGCAGTACTTC. Its translation is CASSVERTGPYEQYF.

Ten or more counts support this clonotype. This sequence joins TRBV6-1 and TRBJ2-5, with a possible D match to TRBD1 (6 bases). Germline V gene lookup returns CDR1 MNHNS and CDR2 SASEGT. This CDR3 is 12 amino acids long. The CDR3 sequence: CASRDIEETQYF. The CDR3 nucleotides are TGTGCTAGCCGGGACATTGAAGAGACCCAGTACTTC.

The J gene is TRBJ1-2, the V gene TRBV20-1; 10 nucleotides line up with TRBD1. V trimming: 5 bases; J trimming: 7 bases; junction bases outside the gene matches: 4. CDR1 is DFQATT and CDR2 is SNEGSKA in the germline V gene (reference sequence). This CDR3 comprises 12 residues. CDR3 loop: CSASDRGPGYTF. CDR3 nucleotide sequence: TGCAGTGCTTCCGACAGGGGGCCTGGCTACACCTTC.

This clonotype has a handful of counts. CDR3 coding DNA: TGTGCCTGGAGTGAAGACTCTACGGGCTATGGCTACACCTTC. Translating it yields CAWSEDSTGYGYTF. This sequence joins TRBV30 and TRBJ1-2; D uncertain. From germline, CDR1 is GTSNPN and CDR2 SVGIG (reference sequence). Between the trimmed V and J ends, which lost 1 base and 4 bases, there was a span of 13 bases. The CDR3 is 14 residues long. The variable domain in full, with the rest retrieved from reference TRBV30 and TRBJ1-2, is SQTIHQWPATLVQPVGSPLSLECTVEGTSNPNLYWYRQAAGRGLQLLFYSVGIGQISSEVPQNLSASRPQDRQFILSSKKLLLSDSGFYLCAWSEDSTGYGYTFGSGTRLTVV.

This clonotype was seen ten or more times. V is TRBV6-1 and J is TRBJ2-7, with D unresolved. Trimming stripped 6 bases from V and 3 bases from J, with 15 bases between. Germline assignment: CDR1 MNHNS and CDR2 SASEGT. This CDR3 is 14 amino acids long. In DNA, the CDR3 is TGTGCCAGCAGGACCCCGGACGGATACTACGAGCAGTACTTC. Encoded protein: CASRTPDGYYEQYF.

There are a few counts of this clonotype. The V gene is TRBV6-1, the J gene TRBJ2-7, with a tentative D call TRBD1 (6 bases). Germline assignment: CDR1 MNHNS and CDR2 SASEGT. The germline V and J ends were trimmed by 7 bases and 7 bases, with 23 bases remaining between them. The CDR3 totals 15 residues. The CDR3 coding sequence is TGTGCCAGCATTTCGCAGGGGCCCCGTTCGGGAGAGCAGTACTTC. This translates into CASISQGPRSGEQYF.

The chain couples TRBV27 to TRBJ2-3, with 12 positions matching TRBD2. CDR1 and CDR2 (germline): MNHEY, SMNVEV (reference sequence). Trimming at V came to 5 bases and at J to 1 base, leaving 7 bases not matched to a gene. The CDR3 has 17 residues. Here the CDR3 DNA reads TGTGCCAGCAGTCTTCTAGCGGGAGGGCTCGGCACAGATACGCAGTATTTT. It yields the protein CASSLLAGGLGTDTQYF.

This clonotype was observed many times. The V and J genes are TRBV2 and TRBJ2-1; 12 positions match TRBD2. The germline CDR1 and CDR2 sequences are SNHLY and FYNNEI. The V gene end was trimmed by 5 bases and the J gene end by 8 bases; junction bases not matched to a gene: 7. The CDR3 is 15 amino acids. The CDR3 bases are TGTGCCAGCAGTCCAACTAGCGGGAGGACCCATGAGCAGTTCTTC. Amino acids: CASSPTSGRTHEQFF.

This clonotype has a handful of counts. This rearrangement joins TRBV2 to TRBJ2-3, with D hard to call. The CDR3 is 15 residues long. With 5 bases removed from V and 1 base from J, the gap between germline ends came to 13 bases. CDR1 and CDR2 (germline): SNHLY, FYNNEI. The chain's CDR3 is CASSNMGMGTDTQYF. CDR3 nucleotide sequence: TGTGCCAGCAGTAATATGGGAATGGGCACAGATACGCAGTATTTT.

This clonotype came up a few times. The chain has TRBV6-2 or TRBV6-3 and TRBJ1-3, with a tentative D call TRBD1 (6 bases). The CDR3 length is 17 residues. V shed 5 bases and J shed 0 bases, with 17 bases lying between them. CDR1 and CDR2 from the germline V gene are MNHEY and SVGEGT. CDR3 DNA sequence: TGTGCCAGCAGTCTGCGGGACAACACCTTCTCTGGAAACACCATATATTTT. It encodes CASSLRDNTFSGNTIYF.

This clonotype has only a few counts. The gene calls are TRBV18 and TRBJ1-1, with TRBD1 matching over 8 bases. Germline trimming cut 4 bases from V and 1 base from J; bases unmatched to any gene: 5. CDR3 size: 15 residues. Germline V lookup: CDR1 KGHSH, CDR2 LQKENI. The chain's CDR3 is CASSQGTGQNTEAFF. For the CDR3, the DNA is TGTGCCAGCTCACAGGGGACAGGCCAGAACACTGAAGCTTTCTTT.

This clonotype was found many times. This chain links TRBV30 with TRBJ2-7, with 12 bases that match TRBD1. CDR3 length: 13 residues. The germline gives CDR1 GTSNPN, CDR2 SVGIG (reference sequence). V shed 5 bases, J shed 7 bases, and the junction held 6 bases outside the gene matches. The DNA of the CDR3 is TGTGCCTGGTCCCGGGACAGGGGGCGTGAGCAGTACTTC. This sequence encodes CAWSRDRGREQYF.

This chain uses TRBV27 with TRBJ2-2; 13 nucleotides agree with TRBD2. CDR3 length equals 16 residues. Germline CDR1 is MNHEY and CDR2 is SMNVEV (reference sequence). V shed 5 bases and J 5 bases; nucleotides not matched to a gene: 5. The CDR3 coding sequence is TGTGCCAGCAGTCGGACTAGCGGGAGCGGAACCGGGGAGCTGTTTTTT. It codes for CASSRTSGSGTGELFF.

This clonotype has a count of ten or more. The chain couples TRBV6-1 to TRBJ1-5; the D gene is possibly TRBD1 (6 bases). Germline values: CDR1 MNHNS, CDR2 SASEGT. V lost 6 bases and J 0 bases, leaving 9 bases between the germline ends. The CDR3 contains 14 residues. CDR3 sequence reads: CASSWTASNQPQHF. Written as DNA, the CDR3 is TGTGCCAGCAGCTGGACAGCTAGCAATCAGCCCCAGCATTTT.

In DNA form, the CDR3 reads TGCAGTGCTAGAGTACTAGCGGCTGAGCAGTTCTTC. Amino acid sequence: CSARVLAAEQFF. This rearrangement joins TRBV20-1 to TRBJ2-1, with TRBD2 matching 8 bases. The CDR3 is 12 amino acids. The junction had 2 bases not matched to a gene; V was cut back by 1 base and J by 9 bases. CDR1 and CDR2 (germline): DFQATT, SNEGSKA (reference sequence).